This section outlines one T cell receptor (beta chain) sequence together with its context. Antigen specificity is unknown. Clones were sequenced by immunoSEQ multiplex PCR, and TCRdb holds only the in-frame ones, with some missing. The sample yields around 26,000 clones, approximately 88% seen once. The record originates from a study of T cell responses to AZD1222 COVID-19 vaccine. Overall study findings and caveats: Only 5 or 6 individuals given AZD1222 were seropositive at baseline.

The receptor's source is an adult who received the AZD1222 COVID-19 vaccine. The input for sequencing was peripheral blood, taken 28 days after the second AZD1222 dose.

The CDR3 is CASMTGLAGGEQYF. The CDR3 region has the DNA TGTGCCAGCATGACGGGACTAGCGGGGGGAGAGCAGTACTTC. V gene TRBV5-6 combines with J gene TRBJ2-7, with 15 bases identical to TRBD2. The V gene end was trimmed by 6 bases and the J gene end by 7 bases; junction bases not matched to a gene: 5. Germline CDR1 and CDR2: SGHDT and YYEEEE. The CDR3 has 14 residues.